This is a list of T cell receptor beta chains from one sample in a study of metastatic and nonmetastatic thyroid tumors. TCRdb re-called the PCR reads via MiXCR. The sample shows 45,000 to 50,000 clones, under 25% of them seen only once. The material sequenced was blood. These receptors were collected from a male donor with papillary thyroid cancer or a benign thyroid nodule (not recorded which). Some clones in this sample may be carry-over from other donors' samples. Both conserved end residues are part of each CDR3. The D gene is left open where the match is weak. The size entry is marked missing in some rows and otherwise reads once, few, many or a size class.

V,size,D,J,DNA,CDR3
TRBV24-1,.,TRBD1,TRBJ1-2,TGTGCCACCAGTGATTTATCGGGGACAGGAATATATGGCTACACCTTC,CATSDLSGTGIYGYTF
TRBV13,few,TRBD2,TRBJ2-1,TGTGCCAGCAGCTTAGGCGGGAGGCGTGAGCAGTTCTTC,CASSLGGRREQFF
TRBV6-6,many,TRBD2,TRBJ2-1,TGTGCCAGCAGTTACGAGCGGGGGTCTGAGCAGTTCTTC,CASSYERGSEQFF
TRBV20-1,.,.,TRBJ2-7,TGCAGTGCTAACCCGAACCGGGACTTCTCCTACGAGCAGTACTTC,CSANPNRDFSYEQYF
TRBV6-5,few,TRBD1,TRBJ2-7,TGTGCCAGCAGTTACTCGACAGGGGCCGAGCAGTACTTC,CASSYSTGAEQYF
TRBV6-4,few,TRBD2,TRBJ2-7,TGTGCCAGCAGCGCGGGCGGGGGCTACGAGCAGTACTTC,CASSAGGGYEQYF
TRBV3-1,.,TRBD1,TRBJ1-2,TGTGCCAGCAGCCAGTTTACCGGGACAGGGGATGGCTACACCTTC,CASSQFTGTGDGYTF
TRBV19,many,.,TRBJ1-1,TGTGCCAGTAGCATAGGGTACACTGAAGCTTTCTTT,CASSIGYTEAFF
TRBV20-1,.,.,TRBJ2-2,TGCAGTGCCCCGTCGGGGTCCACCGGGGAGCTGTTTTTT,CSAPSGSTGELFF
TRBV12-3/TRBV12-4,few,.,TRBJ2-7,TGTGCCAGCAGTAGGGGGGGGCAATACTACGAGCAGTACTTC,CASSRGGQYYEQYF
TRBV11-3,.,.,TRBJ2-7,TGTGCCAGCAGCTTAGAAGCCTACGAGCAGTACTTC,CASSLEAYEQYF
TRBV15,many,.,TRBJ2-1,TGTGCCACCACCACGAACCTAGGATCGTACAATGAGCAGTTCTTC,CATTTNLGSYNEQFF
TRBV28,.,.,TRBJ2-2,TGTGCCAGCAGTTTATATCTTATCGCGAACACCGGGGAGCTGTTTTTT,CASSLYLIANTGELFF
TRBV11-1,many,.,TRBJ2-2,TGTGCCAGCACCCTCATCTGGGGGGCGAACACCGGGGAGCTGTTTTTT,CASTLIWGANTGELFF
TRBV27,medium-sized,TRBD1,TRBJ2-7,TGTGCCAGCAGTCCCCGGACAGGGGGCTCCAACGAGCAGTACTTC,CASSPRTGGSNEQYF